Listed below are T cell receptor beta chains from one sample, sequenced in a study of blood T cell repertoires in COVID-19. Some clones are missing from TCRdb's copy, which holds only in-frame ones; the method was immunoSEQ multiplex PCR. Altogether around 65,000 clones are present, 65% to 85% being singletons, with the ten largest covering about 17%. The specimen was peripheral blood. The receptors were sampled from a man between 60 and 70 years old with acute or convalescent COVID-19. The CDR3 runs from the conserved cysteine through the conserved F or W. The D gene is left open where the match is weak.

D gene	CDR3 length	V gene	J gene	CDR3 protein
.	16	TRBV5-1	TRBJ1-4	CASSFAGTGANEKLFF
.	11	TRBV6-5	TRBJ1-2	CASGRDYGYTF
TRBD1	15	TRBV5-8	TRBJ1-3	CASRSRDSSGNTIYF
TRBD1	14	TRBV5-1	TRBJ2-1	CASSRQGIYNEQFF
.	12	TRBV5-1	TRBJ2-1	CASRDNANEQFF
TRBD1	13	TRBV6-6	TRBJ2-1	CASNRDSYNEQFF
.	15	TRBV6-1	TRBJ1-2	CASSEAGTGNYGYTF
TRBD1	16	TRBV19	TRBJ1-1	CASSTGTGVLNTEAFF
TRBD1	17	TRBV25-1	TRBJ1-4	CASSEPARVRQGEKLFF
TRBD1	17	TRBV18	TRBJ2-2	CASSPLPTGGNTGELFF
.	14	TRBV6-2/TRBV6-3	TRBJ1-6	CASSYPDRNSPLHF
TRBD2	16	TRBV11-2	TRBJ2-2	CASSYSGGEDTGELFF
.	15	TRBV5-1	TRBJ1-6	CASSRLGGSESPLHF
TRBD1	15	TRBV30	TRBJ2-2	CAWRTPGGSTGELFF
.	16	TRBV27	TRBJ2-3	CASSQPSRDTSDTQYF
.	16	TRBV4-1	TRBJ1-1	CASSQHPTGANTEAFF
TRBD2	17	TRBV4-2	TRBJ2-3	CASSLPRGTSGGNTQYF
TRBD1	14	TRBV6-4	TRBJ2-5	CASSPGGEGETQYF
TRBD2	14	TRBV3-1/TRBV3-2	TRBJ2-7	CASSQESASGEQYF
TRBD1	15	TRBV4-3	TRBJ1-1	CASSQEEGAWTEAFF
.	13	TRBV10-1	TRBJ2-1	CASSEGQYNEQFF
TRBD1	14	TRBV7-8	TRBJ1-2	CASSPGQGARGYTF
TRBD1	14	TRBV18	TRBJ2-1	CASSPQGARVEQFF
.	13	TRBV7-2	TRBJ1-4	CASSFRGDEKLFF
TRBD1	18	TRBV7-9	TRBJ2-2	CASSSRARQGTNTGELFF
.	14	TRBV19	TRBJ1-1	CASSIVEGYTEAFF
TRBD1	16	TRBV19	TRBJ1-1	CASRYDRVSRNTEAFF
.	14	TRBV28	TRBJ2-1	CASLGAGEYNEQFF
.	13	TRBV5-5	TRBJ1-2	CASSGQTYYGYTF
TRBD2	13	TRBV20-1	TRBJ2-5	CSASTGGPETQYF
.	14	TRBV5-4	TRBJ2-1	CASSFPGRDNEQFF
.	13	TRBV6-5	TRBJ1-5	CASSEIRGQPQHF
.	14	TRBV4-1	TRBJ2-3	CASSQDTATDTQYF
.	14	TRBV27	TRBJ2-3	CASSFGFGTDTQYF
.	14	TRBV7-7	TRBJ1-3	CASSLGGAGNTIYF
TRBD2	15	TRBV4-2	TRBJ2-1	CASENREGTYNEQFF
.	13	TRBV24-1	TRBJ2-1	CATSVAGNNEQFF
.	15	TRBV15	TRBJ1-2	CATSREVDRRYGYTF
TRBD1	18	TRBV6-2/TRBV6-3	TRBJ1-1	CASSYDPPGQGARTEAFF
.	13	TRBV11-3	TRBJ1-1	CASSQTGVTEAFF
.	13	TRBV5-6	TRBJ1-2	CASSSGQIYGYTF
.	13	TRBV7-3	TRBJ1-1	CASSHDRNTEAFF
TRBD1	13	TRBV29-1	TRBJ1-2	CSVKGGQEYGYTF
TRBD1	16	TRBV7-2	TRBJ1-6	CASSLGAGTANSPLHF
TRBD1	14	TRBV6-5	TRBJ1-2	CASRIPGTGYGYTF
.	9	TRBV12-5	TRBJ1-5	CASGSPQHF
.	14	TRBV7-3	TRBJ1-6	CASSPRAQPSPLHF
TRBD2	14	TRBV19	TRBJ2-1	CASRMTSSNNEQFF
.	16	TRBV6-1	TRBJ1-3	CASSEQSTSSGNTIYF
TRBD2	15	TRBV12-5	TRBJ2-5	CASGLSRGGSETQYF
.	14	TRBV3-1/TRBV3-2	TRBJ2-7	CASSVGGLNYEQYF
.	14	TRBV30	TRBJ1-2	CAWKSLDRDGGYTF
.	14	TRBV30	TRBJ1-5	CAWSGGGGNQPQHF
.	13	TRBV3-1/TRBV3-2	TRBJ1-4	CASSARGGEKLFF
.	16	TRBV6-5	TRBJ1-5	CASSYSPAGHNQPQHF
TRBD1	14	TRBV7-2	TRBJ1-2	CASSWGQEGYGYTF
.	13	TRBV19	TRBJ1-1	CASSIGENTEAFF
.	13	TRBV7-6	TRBJ2-5	CASSLAGKETQYF
TRBD1	17	TRBV19	TRBJ2-1	CASSGNPGQGPYNEQFF
.	14	TRBV6-2/TRBV6-3	TRBJ2-3	CASSSGQSSDTQYF